This T cell receptor beta chain was recovered during a study of a mutant IDH1 vaccine in newly diagnosed glioma. About this clone: Its cognate antigen is unknown.

The CDR3 runs 17 residues. The V end was cut by 0 bases, the J end by 1 base, with 15 bases between. The V gene's germline CDR1 is SGHRS and CDR2 YFSETQ. Noted time point: week 23, last vaccination. In every dose of vaccine, 300 ug of mutant IDH1 20-mer peptide was given alongside topical imiquimod. The study's findings and limits: Whatever changes occurred in top peripheral T cell clonotypes seemed unrelated to pseudoprogression.

The data were produced by immunoSEQ multiplex PCR, yet TCRdb's version contains in-frame clones alone and is incomplete. The data contain approximately 82,000 clones, more than 80% of them singletons. The clonotype was recovered from a woman aged 45 to 65 with glioma. This chain links TRBV5-1 with TRBJ2-3, with D possibly being TRBD2 (6 bases). Specimen: PBMCs, collected from a glioma patient whose treatment included an IDH1 peptide vaccine. The CDR3 protein is CASSLAGGVFGTDTQYF. CDR3 sequence (DNA): TGCGCCAGCAGCTTGGCCGGAGGGGTATTCGGCACAGATACGCAGTATTTT.